The sample holds a few counts of the clone carrying this T cell receptor (beta chain). Its antigen is still unknown. This sample is part of a study of vaccination and CD4 T cells after COVID-19. The length of the CDR3 is 14 residues. Between the trimmed V and J ends, which lost 0 bases and 0 bases, there was a span of 6 bases. Germline-derived CDR1 and CDR2 are MNHEY and SMNVEV (reference sequence). Sequencing of cultured CD4+ T cell DNA used the Oncomine TCR Beta short-read assay. TCRdb processed the PCR reads anew with MiXCR; each CDR3 protein has one entry. The table has over 8,500 distinct CDR3 sequences, approximately 62% seen once. Treatment specified: roughly 10-day PBMC culture with coronavirus spike peptide pools or control peptides (ViraFEST assay). Prior to the COVID-19 pandemic (2011-2018), the unexposed donor's CD4+ T cells were collected.

Sequencing was done on a sample of CD4+ T cells from blood, cultured in vitro. The sequence derives from a human donor in good health. The V and J genes are TRBV27 and TRBJ2-7; D is unresolved. The CDR3 spells CASSLSGNSYEQYF. The CDR3 DNA sequence: TGTGCCAGCAGTTTATCGGGGAACTCCTACGAGCAGTACTTC.